What follows are 20 T cell receptor beta chains derived from one specimen sequenced in a study of cytomegalovirus exposure and HLA in healthy donors. Primers for the PCR totalled 60 Vbeta and 13 Jbeta. Sequencing was performed with immunoSEQ multiplex PCR; in TCRdb, only in-frame clones are kept and a portion is missing. There are 120,000 or so clones in the sample; 74% occur only once, and 4% lies in the top ten. The sequenced sample consisted of PBMCs. These receptors all stem from a man aged 40-49 years in good health and CMV-seropositive.

CDR3 protein: CACSTSGAPNEQFF. The CDR3 DNA follows: TGTGCCTGCTCGACTAGCGGGGCCCCCAATGAGCAGTTCTTC. The chain couples TRBV30 to TRBJ2-1, with 11 positions matching TRBD2. Germline CDR1 is GTSNPN and CDR2 is SVGIG (reference sequence). The CDR3 is made up of 14 amino acids. V trimming: 6 bases; J trimming: 6 bases; junction bases outside the gene matches: 7.

On this clone: Other nucleotide sequences in the sample specify the same CDR3. This chain uses TRBV6-5 with TRBJ2-3; D uncertain. The CDR3 spans 14 residues. CDR1 MNHEY and CDR2 SVGAGI come from the germline V gene. Trimming removed 2 bases from V and 6 bases from J, with 12 bases in between. The CDR3 DNA is TGTGCCAGCAGTTACGGGCAGCTCGCTGATACGCAGTATTTT. Its translation is CASSYGQLADTQYF.

The chain is built from TRBV7-9 and TRBJ2-5; no clear D gene. CDR1 SEHNR and CDR2 FQNEAQ come from the germline V gene (reference sequence). CDR3 length: 15 amino acids. Deletions cut 6 bases from V and 1 base from J, with 15 bases between. In nucleotides, the CDR3 is TGTGCCAGCAGTCTACGTGGGCAGTTCCAAGAGACCCAGTACTTC. It encodes CASSLRGQFQETQYF.

CDR3: CAISPGQGYNEQFF. The CDR3 nucleotides are TGTGCCATCAGCCCGGGACAGGGATACAATGAGCAGTTCTTC. The genes are TRBV10-3 and TRBJ2-1; TRBD1 matches 9 bases. V was clipped by 6 bases and J by 4 bases; unmatched bases: 4. Germline assignment: CDR1 ENHRY and CDR2 SYGVKD. The CDR3 has 14 residues.

The V call is TRBV7-9, the J call TRBJ1-1, with D maybe TRBD1 (5 bases). Germline-derived CDR1 and CDR2 are SEHNR and FQNEAQ (reference sequence). The CDR3 covers 14 residues. The V and J ends lost 1 base and 6 bases respectively, with 12 bases between them. The CDR3 region is CASSLGKGVAEAFF. The CDR3 bases are TGTGCCAGCAGCTTAGGGAAAGGGGTAGCTGAAGCTTTCTTT. Complete variable domain (other parts from reference TRBV7-9 and TRBJ1-1): DTGVSQNPRHKITKRGQNVTFRCDPISEHNRLYWYRQTLGQGPEFLTYFQNEAQLEKSRLLSDRFSAERPKGSFSTLEIQRTEQGDSAMYLCASSLGKGVAEAFFGQGTRLTVV.

The J gene is TRBJ2-2, the V gene TRBV10-3; no reliable D call. V shed 6 bases and J shed 5 bases, with 10 bases lying between them. Per the germline V gene, CDR1 is ENHRY and CDR2 is SYGVKD. The CDR3 length is 13 residues. The CDR3 region is CAIRVAETGELFF. CDR3 DNA: TGTGCCATCAGGGTTGCAGAAACCGGGGAGCTGTTTTTT.

V and J are TRBV19 and TRBJ1-1, with a possible D match to TRBD1 (6 bases). The V end was cut by 2 bases, the J end by 1 base, with 11 bases between. The CDR3 runs to 15 residues. Germline V gives CDR1 LNHDA, CDR2 SQIVND (reference sequence). DNA for the CDR3: TGTGCCAGTAGTATATGGGCAGGGGAGAACACTGAAGCTTTCTTT. This sequence encodes CASSIWAGENTEAFF.

In its sample, this clone was seen a few times. CDR3 amino acids: CASSETPGTGANVLTF. The CDR3, as DNA: TGTGCCAGCAGTGAAACCCCCGGGACTGGGGCCAACGTCCTGACTTTC. This chain connects TRBV6-4 to TRBJ2-6, with D perhaps TRBD2 (5 bases). The length of the CDR3 is 16 residues. With 3 bases removed from V and 2 bases from J, the gap between germline ends came to 11 bases. Germline CDR1 reads MRHNA; CDR2 reads SNTAGT.

CDR3 amino acids: CASSEDRGLAGENTGELFF. CDR3 nucleotide sequence: TGTGCCAGCAGTGAAGACAGGGGACTAGCGGGAGAGAACACCGGGGAGCTGTTTTTT. The chain uses TRBV6-1 and TRBJ2-2, with 14 bases fitting TRBD2. This CDR3 is built from 19 residues. J gave up 1 base and V 1 base, and 5 bases lay outside the gene matches. The germline gives CDR1 MNHNS, CDR2 SASEGT.

The chain links TRBV4-1 to TRBJ2-3, with 8 positions matching TRBD1. The CDR3 has 16 residues. V lost 2 bases and J lost 3; bases outside the gene matches: 7. Per the germline V gene, CDR1 is MGHRA and CDR2 is YSYEKL. CDR3 nucleotide sequence: TGCGCCAGCAGCCAAATAAGGACAGGGAGGACAGATACGCAGTATTTT. Its protein is CASSQIRTGRTDTQYF.

In this sample, this clone turned up a few times. The chain couples TRBV7-8 to TRBJ1-4; D gene unclear. CDR3 length equals 14 residues. V gave up 8 bases and J gave up 5 bases, with 15 bases separating them. Germline lookup yields CDR1 SGHVS and CDR2 FQNEAQ. CDR3: CASGRGSLNEKLFF. The DNA of the CDR3 is TGTGCCAGCGGCCGAGGGAGCCTAAATGAAAAACTGTTTTTT.

The J gene is TRBJ1-2, the V gene TRBV25-1, with 7 positions matching TRBD1. With 6 bases clipped from V and 3 bases from J, the junction kept 10 bases outside the gene matches. Germline V gene sequence: CDR1 MGHDK, CDR2 SYGVNS. The CDR3 consists of 15 residues. Here the CDR3 reads CASRDSTGADYGYTF. The CDR3 DNA follows: TGTGCCAGCAGAGATAGTACAGGGGCTGACTATGGCTACACCTTC.

This chain uses TRBV25-1 with TRBJ2-5; 10 nucleotides align to TRBD2. V trimming: 3 bases; J trimming: 6 bases; junction bases outside the gene matches: 10. In germline, CDR1 is MGHDK, CDR2 SYGVNS. This CDR3 spans 16 amino acids. This CDR3 reads CASSDLTPSGGQTQYF. The CDR3 DNA is TGTGCCAGCAGTGATCTCACCCCTAGCGGGGGACAGACCCAGTACTTC. Full variable domain (outside the CDR3, taken from reference TRBV25-1 and TRBJ2-5): EADIYQTPRYLVIGTGKKITLECSQTMGHDKMYWYQQDPGMELHLIHYSYGVNSTEKGDLSSESTVSRIRTEHFPLTLESARPSHTSQYLCASSDLTPSGGQTQYFGPGTRLLVL.

This clone was seen just once. The chain couples TRBV7-9 to TRBJ2-1; 11 nucleotides line up with TRBD2. The CDR3 spans 19 residues. J gave up 0 bases and V 5 bases, and 12 bases lay outside the gene matches. Germline V lookup: CDR1 SEHNR, CDR2 FQNEAQ (reference sequence). The CDR3 loop reads CASSLGLAGLIRSYNEQFF. CDR3 bases: TGTGCCAGCAGCCTCGGACTAGCGGGTCTAATCCGCTCCTACAATGAGCAGTTCTTC.

This clone was found once. The chain couples TRBV19 to TRBJ1-3; D unclear. V gave up 6 bases and J gave up 1 base, with 34 bases separating them. CDR1 is LNHDA, CDR2 SQIVND, per germline (reference sequence). This CDR3 has 22 amino acids. CDR3 sequence (DNA): TGTGCCAGTAGCACCCCGGCAGAGGGTCGCAACTTTATTCTCTGGTCTGGAAACACCATATATTTT. Residues: CASSTPAEGRNFILWSGNTIYF.

This chain links TRBV6-5 with TRBJ2-5, with D perhaps TRBD1 (7 bases). The CDR3 extends over 15 amino acids. Trimming stripped 5 bases from V and 3 bases from J, with 16 bases between. Germline CDR1 reads MNHEY; CDR2 reads SVGAGI. The CDR3 sequence is CASSRGGGREETQYF. In nucleotides, the CDR3 is TGTGCCAGCAGTCGCGGAGGGGGCCGGGAAGAGACCCAGTACTTC.

The J gene is TRBJ2-7, the V gene TRBV5-8; tentatively, D is TRBD2 (7 bases). Germline lookup yields CDR1 SGHTS and CDR2 YDEGEE. The CDR3 runs 15 residues. V dropped 0 bases and J dropped 2 bases, with 12 bases sitting between them. The CDR3 region is CASSLGGGRTYEQYF. The CDR3 bases are TGTGCCAGCAGCTTGGGGGGGGGCAGAACCTACGAGCAGTACTTC. Supplemented by reference TRBV5-8 and TRBJ2-7, the full variable domain reads EAGVTQSPTHLIKTRGQQATLRCSPISGHTSVYWYQQALGLGLQFLLWYDEGEERNRGNFPPRFSGRQFPNYSSELNVNALELEDSALYLCASSLGGGRTYEQYFGPGTRLTVT.

The chain uses TRBV7-6 and TRBJ2-3, with D possibly matching TRBD1 (5 bases). Germline CDR1 and CDR2: SGHVS and FNYEAQ. The CDR3 has 14 amino acids. Trimming shortened V by 4 bases and J by 1 base, and 9 bases separated the two germline ends. In DNA form, the CDR3 reads TGTGCCAGCAGCTCCGCGACAGGCACAGATACGCAGTATTTT. As protein: CASSSATGTDTQYF.

In its sample, this clone was seen a few times. The chain is built from TRBV11-2 and TRBJ1-6, with no clear D. In germline, CDR1 is SGHAT, CDR2 FQNNGV. V gave up 2 bases and J gave up 8 bases, with 16 bases separating them. There are 16 residues in the CDR3. This CDR3 reads CASSLPRTWGDSPLHF. Written as DNA, the CDR3 is TGTGCCAGCAGCTTACCACGGACCTGGGGAGATTCACCCCTCCACTTT.

For the CDR3, the DNA is TGTGCCAGCAGCCGAGAGAGTTCACCCCTCCACTTT. Its translation: CASSRESSPLHF. The V call is TRBV27, the J call TRBJ1-6; no reliable D call. CDR3 length: 12 residues. Trimming shortened V by 6 bases and J by 9 bases, and 9 bases separated the two germline ends. Germline V gene data show CDR1 as MNHEY and CDR2 as SMNVEV (reference sequence).